This T cell receptor (beta chain) appears in the sequencing data of a study of T cells in Graves' hyperthyroidism and ophthalmopathy. About the research overall: Peripheral blood collection took place at initial diagnosis, before any treatment.

Between the trimmed V and J ends, which lost 0 bases and 5 bases, there was a span of 8 bases. Germline V lookup: CDR1 SGDLS, CDR2 YYNGEE. This CDR3 has 13 residues. TCR beta CDR3 region amplification was performed from RNA transcripts. A first-round RT-PCR of the TCR CDR3 used the HTBI primer set. TCRdb ran MiXCR on the multiplex PCR reads and lists one entry per CDR3 protein. Of about 350,000 distinct CDR3 sequences listed, 18% were seen once; the top ten hold 15% to 19%. Uncontrolled infection, other autoimmune disease, pregnancy or lactation excluded patients. The sample taken for sequencing was blood. The chain joins TRBV9 to TRBJ2-5; D might be TRBD2 (5 bases). The sequence was collected from a woman in her thirties or forties with Graves' ophthalmopathy. As DNA, the CDR3 is TGTGCCAGCAGCGTAGACTGGAGGGAGACCCAGTACTTC. Its translation: CASSVDWRETQYF.